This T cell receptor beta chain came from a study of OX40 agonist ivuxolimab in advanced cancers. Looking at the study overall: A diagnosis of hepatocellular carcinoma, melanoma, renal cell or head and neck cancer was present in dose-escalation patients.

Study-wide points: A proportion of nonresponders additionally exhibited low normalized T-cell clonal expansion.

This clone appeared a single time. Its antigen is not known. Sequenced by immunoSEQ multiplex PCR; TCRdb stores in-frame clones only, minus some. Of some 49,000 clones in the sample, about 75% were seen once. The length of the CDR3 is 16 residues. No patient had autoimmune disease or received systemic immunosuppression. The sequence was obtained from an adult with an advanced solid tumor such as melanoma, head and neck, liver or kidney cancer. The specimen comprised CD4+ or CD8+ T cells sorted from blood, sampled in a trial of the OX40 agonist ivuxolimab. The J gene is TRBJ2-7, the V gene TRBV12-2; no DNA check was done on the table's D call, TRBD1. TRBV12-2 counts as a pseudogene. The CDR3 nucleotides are TGTGCAAGTCGTTTAAACCAGGGGACCCTCTCCTACGAGCAGTACTTC. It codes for CASRLNQGTLSYEQYF.